A selection of T cell receptor beta chains follows, all from one sample in a study of breast tumors, draining lymph nodes, adjacent tissues. Each CDR3 protein is one row after TCRdb ran MiXCR on the multiplex PCR reads. The sample comprises 70,000 to 95,000 distinct CDR3 sequences, roughly 19% of which are singletons, and over 2% rests with the top ten. Sequencing used axillary lymph node tissue. The receptors shown here come from a female donor with breast cancer. Some clones in this sample may be carry-over from other donors' samples. Each CDR3 is given with its conserved first and last residue. A D gene is named only where the DNA matches it firmly.

TRBV6-1 TRBD2 CASTRTSGRVPETQYF
TRBV6-2/TRBV6-3 TRBD2 CASSSTSGSAKNIQYF
TRBV6-5 TRBD2 CASSYSPREGRSIQYF
TRBV5-1 NA CASSSVEGVNEKLFF
TRBV3-1 TRBD1 CASSQTGDEKLFF
TRBV20-1 TRBD1 CSALSRDSHEKLFF
TRBV12-3/TRBV12-4 NA CASSLSGGQPQHF
TRBV29-1 TRBD1 CSGSGGTLTDTQYF
TRBV12-3/TRBV12-4 TRBD1 CASTAGTGGEKLFF
TRBV28 NA CASSLRKLSNQPQHF
TRBV3-1 NA CASSQEFLGGSGNTIYF
TRBV12-3/TRBV12-4 NA CASSQTGNTGELFF
TRBV19 NA CASSPRGGLIGQPQHF
TRBV5-8 TRBD2 CASHQNELAGDHNEQFF
TRBV19 TRBD2 CASGHSGSDTDTQYF
TRBV4-1 TRBD2 CASSQTSGPSYEQYF
TRBV11-3 TRBD1 CASSPAGQGKETQYF
TRBV7-2 NA CASSLVLSEGSQYF
TRBV5-4 TRBD2 CASKSKGGYEQYF
TRBV12-3/TRBV12-4 NA CASSPRVSANEKLFF
TRBV20-1 NA CSARAAGVGQPQHF
TRBV6-2/TRBV6-3 TRBD1 CASSYSITQGEVAENIQYF
TRBV5-4 NA CASSLGTPGAKNIQYF
TRBV5-8 TRBD2 CASSLGTSASYEQYF
TRBV18 TRBD2 CASSPTEAGGSYEQYF
TRBV5-1 TRBD2 CASSLAAGYEQYF
TRBV6-5 NA CASRPLDPFYGYTF
TRBV7-9 NA CASSSSRVGRHSYEQYF
TRBV19 NA CASSFRNSNQPQHF
TRBV12-3/TRBV12-4 TRBD2 CASSFDQRREPDTQYF
TRBV25-1 NA CASSESPLNYEQYF
TRBV7-9 TRBD2 CASSLTTSGSSVEQFF
TRBV6-2/TRBV6-3 TRBD1 CASTKETGGEYGYTF
TRBV3-1 NA CASTYRYETQYF
TRBV6-5 NA CASSSQRVSTDTQYF
TRBV5-5 NA CASSLGGDNEQFF
TRBV4-1 NA CASSQEEGLGSPLHF
TRBV4-2 TRBD1 CASSPPGQVPDGYTF
TRBV11-3 NA CASSHTGFYGYTF
TRBV28 TRBD1 CASSDDRGLSTDTQYF
TRBV6-2/TRBV6-3 NA CAGSYGGGSNQPQHF
TRBV6-1 NA CASSNPSRTKNIQYF
TRBV20-1 TRBD1 CSALTGRTADGWEQYF
TRBV28 NA CASTHGWGARETQYF